The 21 T cell receptor beta chains below come from one sample, sequenced in a study of blood T cell repertoires in COVID-19. Libraries were prepared by immunoSEQ multiplex PCR; TCRdb keeps only in-frame clonotypes and omits some of them. The table has nearly 400,000 clones, roughly nine tenths seen once. The sample was PBMCs or T cells enriched from blood (not recorded which). These receptors came from a woman aged 25-40 years who had recovered from COVID-19.

The chain links TRBV11-1 to TRBJ2-2, with 7 positions matching TRBD2. The CDR3 loop spans 16 amino acids. J lost 5 bases, V lost 2 bases, and 8 bases had no gene match. The V gene's germline CDR1 is SGHAT and CDR2 FQDESV (reference sequence). CDR3 residues: CASSLRLADPTGELFF. For the CDR3, the DNA is TGTGCCAGCAGCTTAAGGCTAGCGGACCCTACCGGGGAGCTGTTTTTT.

This sequence joins TRBV29-1 and TRBJ2-5; TRBD2 agrees at 7 bases. Germline V CDR1 and CDR2: SQVTM, ANQGSEA. The trim removed 6 bases at V and 6 bases at J, leaving 7 bases unmatched. This CDR3 comprises 12 residues. The CDR3 nucleotides are TGCAGCGTCGCCGGGAGGCCGCAGACCCAGTACTTC. Its protein is CSVAGRPQTQYF. Looking up the rest from reference TRBV29-1 and TRBJ2-5 gives the full variable domain: SAVISQKPSRDICQRGTSLTIQCQVDSQVTMMFWYRQQPGQSLTLIATANQGSEATYESGFVIDKFPISRPNLTFSTLTVSNMSPEDSSIYLCSVAGRPQTQYFGPGTRLLVL.

The rearrangement links TRBV19 to TRBJ2-5, with D possibly being TRBD2 (5 bases). Germline V CDR1 and CDR2: LNHDA, SQIVND (reference sequence). V was trimmed by 5 bases and J by 4 bases, leaving 20 bases between them. The CDR3 spans 16 residues. The CDR3 region is CASSPPPNTGIETQYF. The CDR3, as DNA: TGTGCCAGTAGTCCCCCCCCCAATACGGGAATAGAGACCCAGTACTTC.

V usage is TRBV7-2 and J usage is TRBJ1-5, with D possibly matching TRBD1 (6 bases). The CDR3 is 15 residues long. CDR1 and CDR2 from the germline V gene are SGHTA and FQGNSA. V was pared by 0 bases and J by 4 bases, with 10 bases between. DNA for the CDR3: TGTGCCAGCAGCTTAGCTACAGGGAGAAATCAGCCCCAGCATTTT. This translates into CASSLATGRNQPQHF.

CDR3 nucleotide sequence: TGTGCCAGCAGCAAAGGACAGGGAGTTGGAAACACCATATATTTT. It encodes CASSKGQGVGNTIYF. V gene TRBV9 combines with J gene TRBJ1-3; 8 bases are a match to TRBD1. V trimming: 4 bases; J trimming: 3 bases; junction bases outside the gene matches: 6. CDR1 is SGDLS and CDR2 is YYNGEE in the germline V gene. The CDR3 sequence is 15 residues long.

V usage is TRBV28 and J usage is TRBJ1-4; D call uncertain. CDR3 size: 16 residues. With 3 bases removed from V and 0 bases from J, the gap between germline ends came to 11 bases. The germline CDR1 and CDR2 sequences are MDHEN and SYDVKM. The CDR3 nucleotides read TGTGCCAGCAGTTTTTCGGGTCAATCAACTAATGAAAAACTGTTTTTT. It encodes CASSFSGQSTNEKLFF.

In DNA form, the CDR3 reads TGCGCCAGCACCGGGGGTTTCTACAATGAGCAGTTCTTC. This encodes CASTGGFYNEQFF. The V and J genes are TRBV5-1 and TRBJ2-1, with D maybe TRBD2 (6 bases). V was shortened by 6 bases and J by 3 bases, with 10 bases between the two germline ends. CDR1 is SGHRS and CDR2 is YFSETQ in the germline V gene. CDR3 length equals 13 residues.

The V gene is TRBV11-2, the J gene TRBJ2-7; D is possibly TRBD1 (5 bases). The germline V gene encodes CDR1 SGHAT and CDR2 FQNNGV. Between the trimmed V and J ends, which lost 0 bases and 3 bases, there was a span of 9 bases. This CDR3 region has 14 residues. CDR3 region: CASSLESTGYEQYF. The CDR3 DNA reads TGTGCCAGCAGCTTAGAGTCTACAGGCTACGAGCAGTACTTC.

The chain carries TRBV11-2 and TRBJ1-5, with unresolved D. The CDR3 extends over 14 amino acids. Per the germline V gene, CDR1 is SGHAT and CDR2 is FQNNGV. Trimming took off 6 bases at V and 7 bases at J, with 16 bases between the two ends. The CDR3 reads CASRRAQEGQPQHF. The CDR3 DNA follows: TGTGCCAGCAGGCGGGCCCAGGAGGGCCAGCCCCAGCATTTT.

The CDR3 region has the DNA TGTGCCAGCAGCCGTTTTCGACAGGCAGCTATGAACACTGAAGCTTTCTTT. Its protein is CASSRFRQAAMNTEAFF. V usage is TRBV14 and J usage is TRBJ1-1; D might be TRBD1 (6 bases). Germline-derived CDR1 and CDR2 are SGHDN and FVKESK. This CDR3 has 17 residues. V gave up 4 bases and J gave up 0 bases, with 18 bases separating them.

The V call is TRBV5-1, the J call TRBJ2-3, with D possibly matching TRBD2 (6 bases). Deletions cut 4 bases from V and 1 base from J, with 19 bases between. The V gene's germline CDR1 is SGHRS and CDR2 YFSETQ. The CDR3 runs to 17 residues. The CDR3 reads CASSQARTGVGTDTQYF. The CDR3 DNA reads TGCGCCAGCAGCCAAGCTCGAACGGGGGTGGGCACAGATACGCAGTATTTT.

This clone has just one count. The chain recombines TRBV27 with TRBJ1-5, with 9 bases that match TRBD1. Losses at the gene ends were 6 bases for V and 2 bases for J; bases not matched to a gene: 5. Germline V lookup: CDR1 MNHEY, CDR2 SMNVEV (reference sequence). The CDR3 extends over 15 amino acids. CDR3 in amino acids: CASRGTGRGNQPQHF. CDR3 in DNA: TGTGCCAGCAGGGGGACAGGGAGAGGCAATCAGCCCCAGCATTTT.

V gene TRBV19 combines with J gene TRBJ1-4; TRBD1 matches 7 bases. Germline trimming cut 2 bases from V and 8 bases from J; bases unmatched to any gene: 5. This CDR3 has 14 amino acids. CDR1 LNHDA and CDR2 SQIVND come from the germline V gene (reference sequence). The CDR3 DNA reads as TGTGCCAGTAGTATAACAGGGGTGAGGGAAAAACTGTTTTTT. This translates into CASSITGVREKLFF.

The rearrangement joins TRBV6-5 to TRBJ1-1, with D perhaps TRBD1 (5 bases). CDR1 and CDR2 from the germline V gene are MNHEY and SVGAGI. The CDR3 sequence is 13 residues long. Deletions cut 5 bases from V and 4 bases from J, with 11 bases between. The CDR3 here is CASSQGRTTEAFF. The DNA for the CDR3 is TGTGCCAGCAGTCAGGGCCGGACCACTGAAGCTTTCTTT.

V usage is TRBV6-5 and J usage is TRBJ1-1; TRBD1 matches 9 bases. Germline-derived CDR1 and CDR2 are MNHEY and SVGAGI. CDR3 length: 14 amino acids. V trimming: 8 bases; J trimming: 0 bases; junction bases outside the gene matches: 4. CDR3: CASSGQGMNTEAFF. The CDR3 coding sequence is TGTGCCAGCTCGGGACAGGGCATGAACACTGAAGCTTTCTTT.

The rearrangement links TRBV7-7 to TRBJ1-4, with D possibly TRBD1 on 6 matching bases. The germline V and J ends were trimmed by 4 bases and 2 bases, with 17 bases remaining between them. CDR3 length: 17 amino acids. Germline values: CDR1 SSHAT, CDR2 FNYEAQ (reference sequence). The CDR3 DNA reads as TGTGCCAGCAGCTACCAAGGCCCAGGGGCGACTAATGAAAAACTGTTTTTT. This translates into CASSYQGPGATNEKLFF.

This chain links TRBV7-8 with TRBJ1-2; TRBD1 aligns across 8 bases. Trimming cost V 2 bases and J 2 bases; bases outside gene matches: 7. Germline V lookup: CDR1 SGHVS, CDR2 FQNEAQ. CDR3 length: 16 amino acids. CDR3 amino acids: CASSLRGDRRNYGYTF. Written as DNA, the CDR3 is TGTGCCAGCAGCTTACGAGGGGACAGGAGGAACTATGGCTACACCTTC.

The V call is TRBV29-1, the J call TRBJ2-2; 8 bases are shared with TRBD2. This CDR3 has 14 amino acids. V trimming: 6 bases; J trimming: 6 bases; junction bases outside the gene matches: 9. Germline V CDR1 and CDR2: SQVTM, ANQGSEA. The CDR3: CSVSPGGVSGELFF. The CDR3 DNA is TGCAGCGTCTCGCCCGGGGGGGTTTCCGGGGAGCTGTTTTTT.

The gene calls are TRBV15 and TRBJ1-5, with no clear D. The V gene lost 0 bases and the J gene lost 7 bases, with 25 bases spanning the gap. Per germline, CDR1 LNHNV and CDR2 YYDKDF (reference sequence). CDR3 length: 19 residues. In DNA form, the CDR3 reads TGTGCCACCAGCAGAGAATTTGGCAATTGGAGGGCTGAAGTGCAGCCCCAGCATTTT. Residues: CATSREFGNWRAEVQPQHF.

The V and J genes are TRBV6-5 and TRBJ2-2, with a tentative D call TRBD1 (5 bases). CDR3 length: 14 residues. The V end lost 5 bases, the J end lost 0 bases, and 7 bases lay between the germline ends. From germline, CDR1 is MNHEY and CDR2 SVGAGI. The DNA of the CDR3 is TGTGCCAGCAGTCGACAGTCGAACACCGGGGAGCTGTTTTTT. It codes for CASSRQSNTGELFF.

The CDR3 spells CASSLTAPSYNEQFF. CDR3 nucleotides: TGTGCCAGCAGTTTAACAGCCCCCTCCTACAATGAGCAGTTCTTC. The chain uses TRBV27 and TRBJ2-1; no clear D gene. CDR1 is MNHEY, CDR2 SMNVEV, per germline (reference sequence). The CDR3 is 15 residues long. V was cut by 2 bases and J by 0 bases, with 8 bases left in between.